This passage covers 10 T cell receptor beta chains from one sample sequenced in a study of PD-1 blockade in classical Hodgkin lymphoma. In every patient, relapse followed autologous stem cell transplantation, while exposure to brentuximab vedotin differed. This table comes from immunoSEQ multiplex PCR, and its TCRdb copy is limited to in-frame clones, with some not included. The table lists under 100,000 clones, over 80% of them singletons. Here the sequenced sample was peripheral blood mononuclear cells (PBMCs), taken at baseline. The receptors derive from a human donor with classical Hodgkin lymphoma.

The chain carries TRBV4-3 and TRBJ1-1; TRBD1 is a possible D gene (5 bases). V lost 7 bases and J 4 bases, leaving 7 bases between the germline ends. The CDR3 contains 11 residues. In germline, CDR1 is LGHNA, CDR2 YSLEER. The CDR3 protein is CASIGGTEAFF. CDR3 nucleotides: TGCGCCAGCATTGGGGGCACTGAAGCTTTCTTT.

At least ten counts were recorded for this clone. The chain carries TRBV6-1 and TRBJ1-4; no reliable D call. Trimming took 0 bases from V and 4 from J, leaving 6 bases between them. Per the germline V gene, CDR1 is MNHNS and CDR2 is SASEGT. The CDR3 length is 14 residues. The CDR3 coding sequence is TGTGCCAGCAGTGAAGCGAGGAGTAATGAAAAACTGTTTTTT. This translates into CASSEARSNEKLFF.

CDR3 residues: CAWKLGGKAFF. CDR3 DNA sequence: TGTGCCTGGAAGCTAGGTGGGAAAGCTTTCTTT. V gene TRBV30 combines with J gene TRBJ1-1; D gene ambiguous. Trimming removed 4 bases at V and 9 bases at J, with 12 bases between. Germline CDR1 reads GTSNPN; CDR2 reads SVGIG (reference sequence). CDR3 length equals 11 residues.

V is TRBV4-3 and J is TRBJ2-7, with D unresolved. Germline values: CDR1 LGHNA, CDR2 YSLEER. Trimming took off 4 bases at V and 6 bases at J, with 16 bases between the two ends. The CDR3 runs 14 residues. The CDR3, as DNA: TGCGCCAGCAGCCGAGACGTCCCTACTGGCGAGCAGTACTTC. Its protein product is CASSRDVPTGEQYF.

The genes are TRBV5-1 and TRBJ2-3; no firm D call. CDR1 is SGHRS and CDR2 is YFSETQ in the germline V gene. There are 12 residues in the CDR3. Trimming took off 4 bases at V and 4 bases at J, with 7 bases between the two ends. CDR3 loop: CASSRTADTQYF. For the CDR3, the DNA is TGCGCCAGCAGCCGCACCGCAGATACGCAGTATTTT.

V gene TRBV19 combines with J gene TRBJ2-5, with 7 bases that match TRBD1. The CDR3 is 14 amino acids. The V and J ends lost 7 bases and 2 bases, in that order; junction bases with no gene match: 7. CDR1 is LNHDA and CDR2 is SQIVND in the germline V gene (reference sequence). This CDR3 reads CASTSGTAQETQYF. The CDR3 coding sequence is TGTGCCAGTACCTCCGGGACAGCGCAAGAGACCCAGTACTTC. Together with reference TRBV19 and TRBJ2-5, the CDR3 gives the full variable domain: DGGITQSPKYLFRKEGQNVTLSCEQNLNHDAMYWYRQDPGQGLRLIYYSQIVNDFQKGDIAEGYSVSREKKESFPLTVTSAQKNPTAFYLCASTSGTAQETQYFGPGTRLLVL.

This clone was seen more than once but under ten times. This sequence joins TRBV10-3 and TRBJ2-2; TRBD2 is a possible D gene (6 bases). Looked up from germline, CDR1 is ENHRY and CDR2 is SYGVKD. V was clipped by 3 bases and J by 6 bases, with 11 bases between them. CDR3 length: 14 amino acids. The CDR3 is CAISEGRDSGELFF. CDR3 DNA: TGTGCCATCAGTGAAGGTCGGGACTCCGGGGAGCTGTTTTTT.

The rearrangement uses TRBV7-3 and TRBJ2-2, with 9 bases matching TRBD1. Germline CDR1 reads SGHTA; CDR2 reads FQGTGA. The CDR3 totals 15 residues. V was pared by 4 bases and J by 4 bases, with 4 bases of the junction left unmatched. Here the CDR3 reads CASSSGQGSTGELFF. In DNA form, the CDR3 reads TGTGCCAGCAGCTCGGGACAGGGAAGCACCGGGGAGCTGTTTTTT.

The V call is TRBV7-2, the J call TRBJ1-3; 10 bases match TRBD1. This CDR3 is built from 15 residues. Trimming removed 4 bases from V and 0 bases from J; junction bases left unmatched: 0. Per germline, CDR1 SGHTA and CDR2 FQGNSA. In DNA form, the CDR3 reads TGTGCCAGCAGCTGGACAGGGGGCTCTGGAAACACCATATATTTT. Translated: CASSWTGGSGNTIYF.

The chain links TRBV10-3 to TRBJ2-4, with 14 bases that match TRBD2. V gave up 6 bases and J gave up 0 bases; unmatched junction bases: 7. The germline CDR1 and CDR2 sequences are ENHRY and SYGVKD. CDR3 length: 18 amino acids. The CDR3 protein is CAISDGTSGSGAKNIQYF. The CDR3 DNA sequence: TGTGCCATCAGCGACGGGACTAGCGGGAGTGGAGCCAAAAACATTCAGTACTTC.